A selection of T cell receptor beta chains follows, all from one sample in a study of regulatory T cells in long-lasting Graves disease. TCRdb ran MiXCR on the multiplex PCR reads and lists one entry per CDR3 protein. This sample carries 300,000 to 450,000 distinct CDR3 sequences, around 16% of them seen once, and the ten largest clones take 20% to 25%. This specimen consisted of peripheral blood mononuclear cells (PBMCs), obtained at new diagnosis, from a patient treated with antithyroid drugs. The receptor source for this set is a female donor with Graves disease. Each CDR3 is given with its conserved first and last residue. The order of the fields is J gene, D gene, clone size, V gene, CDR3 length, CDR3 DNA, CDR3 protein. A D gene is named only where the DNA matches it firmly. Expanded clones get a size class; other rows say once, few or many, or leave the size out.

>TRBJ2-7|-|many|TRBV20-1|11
TGCAGTGCTAGAGCCTACACCGCCTTATACTTC
CSARAYTALYF
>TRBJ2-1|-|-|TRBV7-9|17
TGTGCCAGCAGCCTAGGGTTCGGAGGCCTTCCTCTCAATGAGCAGTTCTTC
CASSLGFGGLPLNEQFF
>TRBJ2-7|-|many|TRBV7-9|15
TGTGCCAGCAGCGATAAGGAAACGACTAACGACGAGCAGTACTTC
CASSDKETTNDEQYF
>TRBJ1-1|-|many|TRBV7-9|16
TGTGCCAGCAGCTTAGCGACCGGGGGAAGGAACACTGAAGCTTTCTTT
CASSLATGGRNTEAFF
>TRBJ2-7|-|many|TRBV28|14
TGTGCCAGCAGCCCGACAGGCCTGAGGGGCGAGCAGTACTTC
CASSPTGLRGEQYF
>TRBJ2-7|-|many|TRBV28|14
TGTGCCAGCACTTCAGGAGGGATGTCCCTTGAGCAGTACTTC
CASTSGGMSLEQYF
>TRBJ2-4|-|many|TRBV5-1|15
TGCGCCAGCAGCTTGGCCGCCCGGGACGAGGGCATTCAGTACTTC
CASSLAARDEGIQYF
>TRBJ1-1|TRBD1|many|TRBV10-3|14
TGTGCCACACGGGACAGGGGGTTTGGCACTGAAGCTTTCTTT
CATRDRGFGTEAFF
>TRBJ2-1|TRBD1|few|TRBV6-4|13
TGTGCCAGCAGTGCCGAGACAGGGTATGAGCAGTTCTTC
CASSAETGYEQFF
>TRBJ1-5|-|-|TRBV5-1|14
TGCGCCAGCAGCTCCGGGACTGTCAATCAGCCCCAGCATTTT
CASSSGTVNQPQHF
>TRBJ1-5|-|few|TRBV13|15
TGTGCCAGCAGCTTAGGCCGACAGAGCAATCAGCCCCAGCATTTT
CASSLGRQSNQPQHF
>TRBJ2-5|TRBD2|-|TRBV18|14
TGTGCCAGCTCACCACAAAGGACTAGCGAGACCCAGTACTTC
CASSPQRTSETQYF
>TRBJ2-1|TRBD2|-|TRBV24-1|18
TGTGCCACCAGTGATCCCGGGACTAGCGGGAGCTCCTACAATGAGCAGTTCTTC
CATSDPGTSGSSYNEQFF
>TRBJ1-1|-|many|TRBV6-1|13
TGTGCCAGCAGTGAAGCGGGGCACGCATTCGCTTTCTTT
CASSEAGHAFAFF
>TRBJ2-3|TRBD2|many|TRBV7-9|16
TGTGCCAGCAGCTTAGGCGGGACTAGCGGGAGAGATACGCAGTATTTT
CASSLGGTSGRDTQYF
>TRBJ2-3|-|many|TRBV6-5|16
TGTGCCAGCAGTTACCACGGTACCTCTAGCACAGATACGCAGTATTTT
CASSYHGTSSTDTQYF
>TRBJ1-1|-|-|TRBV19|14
TGTGCCAGTAGTGCCACGGGGCGCAACACTGAAGCTTTCTTT
CASSATGRNTEAFF
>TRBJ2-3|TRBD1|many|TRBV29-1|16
TGCAGCGTCGAAAGAGGGGGGACAGGGGGCTCAGATACGCAGTATTTT
CSVERGGTGGSDTQYF
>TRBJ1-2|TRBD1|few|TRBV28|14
TGTGCCAGCCATACCGGGACAGGGCACTATGGCTACACCTTC
CASHTGTGHYGYTF
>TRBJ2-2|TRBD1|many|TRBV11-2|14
TGTGCCAGCAGCCCTGACAGGGGTTCCGGGGAGCTGTTTTTT
CASSPDRGSGELFF
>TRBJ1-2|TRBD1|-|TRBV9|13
TGTGCCAGCAGCGGACAGGGTATCTATGGCTACACCTTC
CASSGQGIYGYTF
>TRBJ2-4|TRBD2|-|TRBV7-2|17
TGTGCCAGCAGCTTCCGGACTCCCGGGAGGGCCAAAAACATTCAGTACTTC
CASSFRTPGRAKNIQYF
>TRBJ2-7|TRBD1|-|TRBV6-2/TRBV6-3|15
TGTGCCAGCTGGGACTCCGGGACAGGGTCCTACGAGCAGTACTTC
CASWDSGTGSYEQYF
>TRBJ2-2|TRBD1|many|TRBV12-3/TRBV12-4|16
TGTGCCAGCAGTATGAGACAGGGCGGAGGCACCGGGGAGCTGTTTTTT
CASSMRQGGGTGELFF
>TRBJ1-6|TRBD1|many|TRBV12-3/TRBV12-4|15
TGTGCCAGCAGCCTGACAGGGGTTTCGTCCCCCACCCTCCACTTT
CASSLTGVSSPTLHF
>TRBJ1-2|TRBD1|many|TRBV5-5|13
TGTGCCAGCAGGGCACAGGGGCCGCGGGGCTACACCTTC
CASRAQGPRGYTF
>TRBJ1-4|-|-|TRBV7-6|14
TGTGCCAGCAGCCGACAGGCCTTAGGTGAAAAACTGTTTTTT
CASSRQALGEKLFF
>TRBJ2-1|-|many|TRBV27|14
TGTGCCAGCAGTGCAGGGATGGGATTGAATGAGCAGTTCTTC
CASSAGMGLNEQFF
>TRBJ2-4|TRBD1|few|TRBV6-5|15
TGTGCCAGCAGTTATAGGGACAGAAGCAAAAACATTCAGTACTTC
CASSYRDRSKNIQYF
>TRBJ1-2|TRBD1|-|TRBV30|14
TGTGCCTGGGAGGGACAGGCCGCTAACTATGGCTACACCTTC
CAWEGQAANYGYTF
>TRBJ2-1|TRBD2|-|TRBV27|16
TGTGCCAGCAGTACGTATTGGGAGGGCCCCGACAATGAGCAGTTCTTC
CASSTYWEGPDNEQFF
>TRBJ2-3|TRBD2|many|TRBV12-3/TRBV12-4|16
TGTGCCAGCAGTTCCCTAGCGGGAGGGCCCGCAGATACGCAGTATTTT
CASSSLAGGPADTQYF
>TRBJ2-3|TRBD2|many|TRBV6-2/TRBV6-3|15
TGTGCCAGCAGTTACACTGGACTAGGCACAGATACGCAGTATTTT
CASSYTGLGTDTQYF